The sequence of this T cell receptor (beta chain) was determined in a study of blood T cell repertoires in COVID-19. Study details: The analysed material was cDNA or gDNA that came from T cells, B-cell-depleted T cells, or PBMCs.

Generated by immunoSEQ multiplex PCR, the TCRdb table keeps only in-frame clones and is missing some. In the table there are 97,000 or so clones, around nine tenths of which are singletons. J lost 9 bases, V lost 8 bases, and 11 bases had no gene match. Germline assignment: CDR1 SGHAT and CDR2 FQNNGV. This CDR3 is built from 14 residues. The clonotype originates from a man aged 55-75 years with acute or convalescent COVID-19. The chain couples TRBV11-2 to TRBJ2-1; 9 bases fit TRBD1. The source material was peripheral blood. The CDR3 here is CASRGDRASGEQFF. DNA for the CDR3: TGTGCCAGCCGTGGGGACAGGGCTTCCGGTGAGCAGTTCTTC.